The clone carrying this T cell receptor (beta chain) was seen more than once but under ten times. The antigen remains unidentified. The sample belongs to a study of identical twins. Study-wide results and caveats: Insertions ran lower in abundant cord blood beta clonotypes, though not in memory repertoires. These conclusions were based on statistical analysis (cross-sectional, not following the same donors). Out-of-frame alpha sequences shared by twins were enriched for low generation probability.

No donor was unhealthy or non-Caucasian. TCRdb reprocessed the 5' RACE reads via MiXCR and lists one record per CDR3 protein. The sample holds fewer than 550,000 distinct CDR3 sequences, over 11% seen once. J lost 0 bases, V lost 5 bases, and 5 bases had no gene match. The V gene's germline CDR1 is SGHVS and CDR2 FQNEAQ. CDR3 length: 15 residues. This sample was also put to use in a study of yellow fever vaccine responses in identical twins.

Sequencing was performed on CD4+ T cells sorted from blood. The chain carries TRBV7-8 and TRBJ2-3; TRBD2 matches at 7 bases. This TCR was recovered from a woman aged 18-29 years in good health. The CDR3 DNA sequence: TGTGCCAGCAGCGACCGACTAGCAAGCACAGATACGCAGTATTTT. Protein: CASSDRLASTDTQYF. Full variable domain (outside the CDR3, taken from reference TRBV7-8 and TRBJ2-3): GAGVSQSPRYKVAKRGQDVALRCDPISGHVSLFWYQQALGQGPEFLTYFQNEAQLDKSGLPSDRFFAERPEGSVSTLKIQRTQQEDSAVYLCASSDRLASTDTQYFGPGTRLTVL.